Given below is one T cell receptor beta chain in context. Its antigen is unidentified. This sample was taken from a study of CD4 T cells in relation to SARS-CoV-2 and coronaviruses. The trim removed 7 bases at V and 2 bases at J, leaving 11 bases unmatched. CDR3 size: 16 residues. Germline lookup yields CDR1 SGHTA and CDR2 FQGNSA. The unexposed donors gave CD4+ T cells in 2011-2018, prior to COVID-19. The cells were cultured for around ten days before CD4+ T cells were isolated. The table came from immunoSEQ multiplex PCR; TCRdb's copy has only in-frame clones and leaves some out. The sample contains approximately 20,000 clones, around 81% of which appear only once. Notes on the study in general: Roughly three fifths of donors had memory CD4+ clonotypes crossrecognizing SARS-CoV-2 and common cold coronavirus spike.

This sequence joins TRBV7-2 and TRBJ2-5; 9 bases line up with TRBD1. The TCR sequence derives from a human donor in good health. The source material was CD4+ T cells from PBMCs, cultured in vitro. The CDR3 spells CASNLGGQGLQETQYF. CDR3 coding DNA: TGTGCCAGCAACCTCGGGGGACAGGGATTACAAGAGACCCAGTACTTC. The complete variable domain, with remaining parts taken from reference TRBV7-2 and TRBJ2-5, reads GAGVSQSPSNKVTEKGKDVELRCDPISGHTALYWYRQSLGQGLEFLIYFQGNSAPDKSGLPSDRFSAERTGGSVSTLTIQRTQQEDSAVYLCASNLGGQGLQETQYFGPGTRLLVL.